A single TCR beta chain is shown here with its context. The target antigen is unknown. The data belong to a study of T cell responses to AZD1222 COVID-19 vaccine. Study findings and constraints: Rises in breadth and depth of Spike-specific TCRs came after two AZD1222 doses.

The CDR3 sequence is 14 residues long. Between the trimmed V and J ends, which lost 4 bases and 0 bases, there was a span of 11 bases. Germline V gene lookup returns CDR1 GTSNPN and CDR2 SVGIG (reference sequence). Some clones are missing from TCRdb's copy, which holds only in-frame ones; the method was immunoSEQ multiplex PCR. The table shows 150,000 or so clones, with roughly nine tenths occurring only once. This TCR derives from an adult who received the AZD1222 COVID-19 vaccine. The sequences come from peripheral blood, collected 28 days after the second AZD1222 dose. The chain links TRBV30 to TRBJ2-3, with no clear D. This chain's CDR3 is CAWTQESSTDTQYF. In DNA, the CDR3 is TGTGCCTGGACCCAAGAATCGAGCACAGATACGCAGTATTTT.